What follows are 27 T cell receptor beta chains derived from one specimen sequenced in a study of spatial heterogeneity in lung cancer. Whole-study results and caveats: How many expanded intratumoral alpha and beta TCRs were present tracked the tumor mutation count, which was a count of nonsynonymous mutations.

Time point: sample taken at primary tumor resection. These receptors have no identified antigens. TCRdb itself ran the 5' RACE reads through MiXCR, one entry per CDR3 protein. The sample shows fewer than 3,500 distinct CDR3 sequences, 5.5% to 7.5% of them seen only once. This sample comprised lung tumor tissue, obtained at surgery. The receptors shown here come from a male donor with early-stage non-small cell lung cancer.

This clonotype ranks as medium-sized (0.01 to 0.1%). This chain joins TRBV27 and TRBJ2-5; TRBD1 matches 8 bases. This CDR3 spans 13 amino acids. With 10 bases clipped from V and 5 bases from J, the junction kept 9 bases outside the gene matches. Germline V lookup: CDR1 MNHEY, CDR2 SMNVEV (reference sequence). The CDR3 bases are TGTGCCACCTTCGCACAGGGGGGCGAGACCCAGTACTTC. This sequence encodes CATFAQGGETQYF.

Of note for this clonotype: No conserved phenylalanine or tryptophan ends this CDR3, so it is likely a read error. This chain connects TRBV6-5 to TRBJ1-5; maybe TRBD1 (5 bases). This CDR3 contains 14 residues. The ends were cut back, 6 bases at V and 6 bases at J, with 15 bases in the middle. The germline V gene has CDR1 MNHEY and CDR2 SVGAGI. The CDR3 region has the DNA TGTGCCAGCAGCCCCAGACAGACGGGTCAGCCCCAGCATCCT. Its protein product is CASSPRQTGQPQHP.

Relative to its sample, this clonotype is medium-sized (0.01 to 0.1%). The rearrangement links TRBV7-2 to TRBJ2-1; the match to TRBD1 covers 8 bases. Germline assignment: CDR1 SGHTA and CDR2 FQGNSA. This CDR3 contains 13 residues. Trimming at V came to 10 bases and at J to 1 base, leaving 3 bases not matched to a gene. The CDR3 loop reads CATRGLSYNEQFF. The CDR3 DNA follows: TGTGCCACCAGGGGGCTTTCCTACAATGAGCAGTTCTTC.

The chain links TRBV6-2 or TRBV6-3 to TRBJ2-7; 8 bases line up with TRBD1. V was pared by 5 bases and J by 11 bases, with 5 bases of the junction left unmatched. Germline-derived CDR1 and CDR2 are MNHEY and SVGEGT. This CDR3 has 11 residues. Written as DNA, the CDR3 is TGTGCCAGCAGTCCCCGGGACAGGAAGTACTTC. Translated: CASSPRDRKYF.

This clonotype is classed as medium-sized. The chain recombines TRBV12-3 or TRBV12-4 with TRBJ2-5, with TRBD2 matching 12 bases. CDR3 length: 16 residues. After removal of 5 bases from V and 2 bases from J, the junction contained 6 bases not matched to a gene. In DNA form, the CDR3 reads TGTGCCAGCAGTCCCCGCACTAGCGGGAGGCAAGAGACCCAGTACTTC. Protein: CASSPRTSGRQETQYF.

This clonotype was observed a few times. The chain combines TRBV6-5 with TRBJ2-7; D is possibly TRBD2 (6 bases). The ends were cut back, 7 bases at V and 0 bases at J, with 13 bases in the middle. This CDR3 region has 14 residues. Per the germline V gene, CDR1 is MNHEY and CDR2 is SVGAGI. CDR3 in amino acids: CASKRDFSSYEQYF. The CDR3 region has the DNA TGTGCCAGCAAACGGGACTTTAGCTCCTACGAGCAGTACTTC.

V usage is TRBV30 and J usage is TRBJ1-1; D is unresolved. Trimming pared 5 bases from V and 2 bases from J, leaving 12 bases between. The CDR3 loop spans 13 amino acids. The germline gives CDR1 GTSNPN, CDR2 SVGIG (reference sequence). The CDR3 DNA reads as TGTGCCTGGTGTCCCGGTGGCAACACTGAAGCTTTCTTT. Its translation is CAWCPGGNTEAFF.

The chain carries TRBV27 and TRBJ1-5, with D tentatively TRBD1 (6 bases). CDR1 is MNHEY, CDR2 SMNVEV, per germline (reference sequence). V lost 6 bases to trimming and J lost 4 bases, with 16 bases between them. This CDR3 contains 15 residues. The CDR3 DNA reads TGTGCCAGCAGCAGTAGGGGGGTCGGAAATCAGCCCCAGCATTTT. It translates to CASSSRGVGNQPQHF.

The chain recombines TRBV6-2 or TRBV6-3 with TRBJ2-2; D unclear. Germline V gene data show CDR1 as MNHEY and CDR2 as SVGEGT. This CDR3 region has 19 residues. V was cut by 2 bases and J by 0 bases, with 19 bases left in between. The DNA of the CDR3 is TGTGCCAGCAGTTACCGCTTGACGGAATCTGCAACGAACACCGGGGAGCTGTTTTTT. This gives the protein CASSYRLTESATNTGELFF.

By sample fraction, this clonotype is medium-sized. The rearrangement uses TRBV7-9 and TRBJ2-7; D is unresolved. CDR3 length equals 14 residues. The germline gives CDR1 SEHNR, CDR2 FQNEAQ (reference sequence). V was pared by 1 base and J by 6 bases, with 13 bases between. The CDR3 region is CASSLVLGLSEQYF. CDR3 sequence (DNA): TGTGCCAGCAGCTTAGTACTCGGCCTCTCCGAGCAGTACTTC.

This clonotype occurred many times. CDR3 sequence reads: CASSPQGALGYEQYF. The DNA of the CDR3 is TGTGCCAGCAGTCCACAGGGGGCGTTGGGCTACGAGCAGTACTTC. The chain has TRBV27 and TRBJ2-7; TRBD1 agrees at 9 bases. This CDR3 contains 15 residues. Germline loops: CDR1 MNHEY, CDR2 SMNVEV (reference sequence). The trim removed 5 bases at V and 3 bases at J, leaving 8 bases unmatched.

Judged by abundance, this clonotype is medium-sized (0.01 to 0.1%). This chain links TRBV27 with TRBJ2-2; TRBD2 aligns across 7 bases. CDR3 length equals 15 residues. From germline, CDR1 is MNHEY and CDR2 SMNVEV (reference sequence). Unmatched junction bases numbered 10, after V lost 6 bases and J lost 6 bases. CDR3 sequence reads: CASRGTGRWAGELFF. The CDR3 bases are TGTGCCAGCAGGGGCACCGGGAGGTGGGCCGGGGAGCTGTTTTTT.

This clonotype was picked up a small number of times. This rearrangement joins TRBV28 to TRBJ1-2, with D possibly TRBD1 on 5 matching bases. V was shortened by 6 bases and J by 5 bases, with 13 bases between the two germline ends. CDR1 MDHEN and CDR2 SYDVKM come from the germline V gene. The CDR3 sequence is 13 residues long. DNA of the CDR3: TGTGCCAGCAGCTTAACTCGGGGGTATGGCTACACCTTC. The encoded protein is CASSLTRGYGYTF.

Judged by abundance, this clonotype is medium-sized. The chain recombines TRBV15 with TRBJ1-1; D call uncertain. Germline CDR1 and CDR2: LNHNV and YYDKDF (reference sequence). This CDR3 spans 13 amino acids. Trimming pared 1 base from V and 6 bases from J, leaving 9 bases between. CDR3: CATSRGGQAEAFF. CDR3 DNA: TGTGCCACCAGCAGAGGAGGGCAGGCTGAAGCTTTCTTT.

This clonotype is judged hyperexpanded. The chain employs TRBV11-2 and TRBJ2-3, with D possibly TRBD2 on 5 matching bases. Trimming removed 0 bases from V and 2 bases from J, with 12 bases in between. CDR1 and CDR2 from the germline V gene are SGHAT and FQNNGV. The CDR3 length is 16 residues. The CDR3 nucleotides read TGTGCCAGCAGCTTAGAGCTAGCTGGAACCACAGATACGCAGTATTTT. Translating it yields CASSLELAGTTDTQYF. Using reference TRBV11-2 and TRBJ2-3 for the parts outside the CDR3, the full variable domain is EAGVAQSPRYKIIEKRQSVAFWCNPISGHATLYWYQQILGQGPKLLIQFQNNGVVDDSQLPKDRFSAERLKGVDSTLKIQPAKLEDSAVYLCASSLELAGTTDTQYFGPGTRLTVL.

This clonotype was picked up a small number of times. The chain uses TRBV13 and TRBJ2-2; D not resolved. The germline V gene encodes CDR1 PRHDT and CDR2 FYEKMQ (reference sequence). The ends were cut back, 3 bases at V and 7 bases at J, with 6 bases in the middle. CDR3 length: 12 amino acids. The CDR3 nucleotides read TGTGCCAGCAGCTTCTCGGGCGGGGAGCTGTTTTTT. This codes for CASSFSGGELFF.

In this sample, this clonotype is medium-sized (0.01 to 0.1%). The chain recombines TRBV20-1 with TRBJ2-7; TRBD2 matches 7 bases. Germline loops: CDR1 DFQATT, CDR2 SNEGSKA (reference sequence). V gave up 5 bases and J gave up 0 bases; unmatched junction bases: 4. The CDR3 has 13 residues. CDR3 sequence (DNA): TGCAGTGCTTCCGGGACTAACTCCTACGAGCAGTACTTC. Its protein is CSASGTNSYEQYF.

In this sample, this clonotype turned up many times. The rearrangement joins TRBV10-3 to TRBJ2-3; D gene uncertain. The CDR3 runs to 14 residues. CDR1 is ENHRY, CDR2 SYGVKD, per germline. Trimming stripped 0 bases from V and 4 bases from J, with 8 bases between. CDR3 sequence (DNA): TGTGCCATCAGTGAGTCGAATTCAGCAGATACGCAGTATTTT. Its protein is CAISESNSADTQYF.

This clonotype was observed a handful of times. The chain employs TRBV5-6 and TRBJ2-5; 8 bases line up with TRBD2. Trimming at V came to 1 base and at J to 2 bases, leaving 4 bases not matched to a gene. The CDR3 extends over 15 amino acids. CDR1 SGHDT and CDR2 YYEEEE come from the germline V gene. CDR3 protein: CASSLLASGQETQYF. DNA of the CDR3: TGTGCCAGCAGCTTGTTGGCTAGCGGGCAAGAGACCCAGTACTTC.

The chain uses TRBV12-3 or TRBV12-4 and TRBJ1-6; 11 bases are a match to TRBD1. The junction had 2 bases not matched to a gene; V was cut back by 5 bases and J by 8 bases. The CDR3 covers 14 residues. The DNA for the CDR3 is TGTGCCAGCAGTGCGGACAGGGGGCATTCACCCCTCCACTTT. It encodes CASSADRGHSPLHF.

The sample holds many counts of this clonotype. The chain combines TRBV13 with TRBJ1-6; the D is unclear. The CDR3 has 14 residues. Germline V gives CDR1 PRHDT, CDR2 FYEKMQ (reference sequence). V dropped 7 bases and J dropped 5 bases, with 12 bases sitting between them. DNA of the CDR3: TGTGCCAGCACCCACAAGACTCATAATTCACCCCTCCACTTT. Its translation: CASTHKTHNSPLHF.

There are a few counts of this clonotype. The rearrangement links TRBV5-5 to TRBJ1-5; unclear D gene. Germline CDR1 reads SGHKS; CDR2 reads YYEKEE (reference sequence). Trimming pared 4 bases from V and 1 base from J, leaving 12 bases between. The CDR3 is 15 amino acids. In DNA form, the CDR3 reads TGTGCCAGCAGCCCGGCCGCGCAGAGCAATCAGCCCCAGCATTTT. Encoded protein: CASSPAAQSNQPQHF.

This clonotype was seen ten or more times. The gene calls are TRBV10-2 and TRBJ2-2; possibly TRBD1 or TRBD2 for D (6 bases each). The CDR3 length is 16 residues. Trimming removed 3 bases at V and 2 bases at J, with 13 bases between. CDR1 is WSHSY and CDR2 is SAAADI in the germline V gene. The DNA for the CDR3 is TGCGCCAGCAGTGACGGGGGCTTACCAAACACCGGGGAGCTGTTTTTT. It codes for CASSDGGLPNTGELFF.

This clonotype was counted ten times or more. The chain joins TRBV12-3 or TRBV12-4 to TRBJ2-1; D may be TRBD2 (6 bases). The V end lost 5 bases, the J end lost 6 bases, and 17 bases lay between the germline ends. The CDR3 runs to 15 residues. CDR3 sequence: CASSPRDFGGNEQFF. The CDR3 bases are TGTGCCAGCAGTCCGCGGGACTTCGGGGGCAATGAGCAGTTCTTC.

By share of the sample, this clonotype is medium-sized. V is TRBV18 and J is TRBJ2-5; 7 bases align to TRBD1. The CDR3 extends over 15 amino acids. CDR1 and CDR2 from the germline V gene are KGHSH and LQKENI. Trimming cost V 3 bases and J 0 bases; bases outside gene matches: 4. CDR3 sequence reads: CASSPGQRYQETQYF. In DNA, the CDR3 is TGTGCCAGCTCACCGGGACAGAGGTACCAAGAGACCCAGTACTTC.

This clonotype was seen repeatedly, ten times or more. The chain employs TRBV28 and TRBJ2-1; 9 nucleotides align to TRBD2. Germline trimming cut 6 bases from V and 9 bases from J; bases unmatched to any gene: 15. Germline V CDR1 and CDR2: MDHEN, SYDVKM. This CDR3 comprises 16 residues. Here the CDR3 DNA reads TGTGCCAGCAGGTCAATTAGCGGGAGCGACTCCCGTGAGCAGTTCTTC. Amino acid sequence: CASRSISGSDSREQFF.

This clonotype was recorded at least ten times. The rearrangement links TRBV7-8 to TRBJ2-1; D call uncertain. The V gene's germline CDR1 is SGHVS and CDR2 FQNEAQ. CDR3 length equals 14 residues. V gave up 1 base and J gave up 3 bases, with 7 bases separating them. The CDR3 is CASSLGPVYNEQFF. The CDR3 nucleotides read TGTGCCAGCAGCTTAGGGCCAGTCTACAATGAGCAGTTCTTC.